The clone carrying this TCR beta chain has a handful of counts. The antigen is not known. The V end lost 0 bases, the J end lost 2 bases, and 9 bases lay between the germline ends. The CDR3 contains 14 residues. Germline V lookup: CDR1 SGDLS, CDR2 YYNGEE. This specimen comes from a study of T cells in Graves' hyperthyroidism and ophthalmopathy. Findings and limits, study-wide: Most clonotypes that expanded in the thyroid above 0.001 also showed up in blood.

With duration under 3 months, ophthalmopathy was active: Clinical Activity Score at least 3, NOSPECS at least 4. Diagnosis rested on symptoms, serum thyroxine and TRAb, thyroid ultrasound, and orbital computed tomography. Researchers amplified the TCR beta CDR3 regions from RNA transcripts. During a first-round RT-PCR of the TCR CDR3, the HTBI primer set was used. Via MiXCR, TCRdb re-called the multiplex PCR reads, giving one row per CDR3 protein. Of about 520,000 distinct CDR3 sequences in the sample, roughly 24% were seen once. The source of this sequence is a young woman with Graves' ophthalmopathy. Specimen: blood. The V gene is TRBV9, the J gene TRBJ2-7; D gene uncertain. CDR3 coding DNA: TGTGCCAGCAGCGTAGGGGTCGCCCCCTACGAGCAGTACTTC. Amino acids: CASSVGVAPYEQYF.